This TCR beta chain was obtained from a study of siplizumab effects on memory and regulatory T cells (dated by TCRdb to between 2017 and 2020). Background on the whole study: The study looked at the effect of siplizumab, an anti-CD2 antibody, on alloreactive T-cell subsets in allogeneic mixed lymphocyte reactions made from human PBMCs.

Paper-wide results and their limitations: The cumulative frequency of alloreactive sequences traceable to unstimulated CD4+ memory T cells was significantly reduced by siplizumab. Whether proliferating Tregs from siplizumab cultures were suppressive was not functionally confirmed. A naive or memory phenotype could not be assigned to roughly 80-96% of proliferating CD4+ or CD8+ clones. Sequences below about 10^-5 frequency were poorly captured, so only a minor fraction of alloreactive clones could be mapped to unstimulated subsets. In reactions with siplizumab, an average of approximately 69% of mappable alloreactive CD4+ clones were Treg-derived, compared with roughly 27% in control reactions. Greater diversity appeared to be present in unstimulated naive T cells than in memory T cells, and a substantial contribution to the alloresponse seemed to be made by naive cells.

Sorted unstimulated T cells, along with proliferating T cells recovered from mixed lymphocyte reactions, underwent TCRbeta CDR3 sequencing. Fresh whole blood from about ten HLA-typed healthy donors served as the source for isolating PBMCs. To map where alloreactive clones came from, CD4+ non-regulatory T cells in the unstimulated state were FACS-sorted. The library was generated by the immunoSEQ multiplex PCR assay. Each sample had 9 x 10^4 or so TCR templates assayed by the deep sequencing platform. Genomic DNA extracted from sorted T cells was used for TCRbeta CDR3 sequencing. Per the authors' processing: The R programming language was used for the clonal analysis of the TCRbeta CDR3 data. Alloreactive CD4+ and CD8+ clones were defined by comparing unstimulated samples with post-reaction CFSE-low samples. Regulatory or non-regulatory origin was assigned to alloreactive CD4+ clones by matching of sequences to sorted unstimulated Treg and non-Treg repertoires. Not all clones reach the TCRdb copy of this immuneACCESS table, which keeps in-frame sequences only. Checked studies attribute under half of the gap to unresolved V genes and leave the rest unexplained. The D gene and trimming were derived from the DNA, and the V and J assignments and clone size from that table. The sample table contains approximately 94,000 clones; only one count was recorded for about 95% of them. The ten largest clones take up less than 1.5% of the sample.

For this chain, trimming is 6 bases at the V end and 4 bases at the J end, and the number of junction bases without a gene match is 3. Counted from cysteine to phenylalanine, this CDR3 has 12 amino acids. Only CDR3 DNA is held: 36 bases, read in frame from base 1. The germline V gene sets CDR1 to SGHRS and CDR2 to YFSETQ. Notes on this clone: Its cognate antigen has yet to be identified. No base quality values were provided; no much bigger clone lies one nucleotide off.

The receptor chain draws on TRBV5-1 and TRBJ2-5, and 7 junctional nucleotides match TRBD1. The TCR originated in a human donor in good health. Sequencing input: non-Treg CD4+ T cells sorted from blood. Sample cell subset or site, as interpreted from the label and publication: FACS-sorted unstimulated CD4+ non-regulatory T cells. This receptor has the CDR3 CASNRGRETQYF. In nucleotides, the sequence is TGCGCCAGCAACAGGGGAAGAGAGACCCAGTACTTC. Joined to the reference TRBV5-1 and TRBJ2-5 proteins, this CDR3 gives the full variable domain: KAGVTQTPRYLIKTRGQQVTLSCSPISGHRSVSWYQQTPGQGLQFLFEYFSETQRNKGNFPGRFSGRQFSNSRSEMNVSTLELGDSALYLCASNRGRETQYFGPGTRLLVL.